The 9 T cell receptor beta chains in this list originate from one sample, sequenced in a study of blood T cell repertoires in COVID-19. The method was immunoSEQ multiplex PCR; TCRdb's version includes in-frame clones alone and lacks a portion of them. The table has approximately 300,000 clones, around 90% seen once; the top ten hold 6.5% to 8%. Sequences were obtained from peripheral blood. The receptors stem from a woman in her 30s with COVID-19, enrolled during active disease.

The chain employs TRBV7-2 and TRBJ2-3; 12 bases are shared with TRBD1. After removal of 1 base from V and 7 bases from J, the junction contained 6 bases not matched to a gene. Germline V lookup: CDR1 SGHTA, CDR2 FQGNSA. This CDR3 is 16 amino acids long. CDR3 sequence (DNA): TGTGCCAGCAGCTTAGAGGGACAGGGGGCGCGAAATACGCAGTATTTT. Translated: CASSLEGQGARNTQYF.

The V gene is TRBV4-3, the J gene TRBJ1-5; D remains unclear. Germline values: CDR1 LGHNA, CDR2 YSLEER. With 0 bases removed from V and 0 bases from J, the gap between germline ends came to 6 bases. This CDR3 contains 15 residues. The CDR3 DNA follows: TGCGCCAGCAGCCAAGACCGGGTTAGCAATCAGCCCCAGCATTTT. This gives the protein CASSQDRVSNQPQHF.

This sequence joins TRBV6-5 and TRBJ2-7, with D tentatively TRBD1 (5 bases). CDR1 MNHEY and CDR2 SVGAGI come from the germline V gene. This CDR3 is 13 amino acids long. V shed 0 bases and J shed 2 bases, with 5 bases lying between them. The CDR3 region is CASSYSRAYEQYF. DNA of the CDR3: TGTGCCAGCAGTTACTCCAGGGCCTACGAGCAGTACTTC.

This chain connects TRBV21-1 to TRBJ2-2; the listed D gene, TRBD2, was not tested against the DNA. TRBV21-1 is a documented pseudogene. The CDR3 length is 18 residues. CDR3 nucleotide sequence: TGTGCCAGCAGCAAAGACCGGGGGGGACCTAAGGACACCGGGGAGCTGTTTTTT. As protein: CASSKDRGGPKDTGELFF.

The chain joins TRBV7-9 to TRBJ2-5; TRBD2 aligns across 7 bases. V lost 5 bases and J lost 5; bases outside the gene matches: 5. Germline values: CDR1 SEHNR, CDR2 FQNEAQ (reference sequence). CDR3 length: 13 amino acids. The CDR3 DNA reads TGTGCCAGCAGCCCCTCGGGGGGTGAGACCCAGTACTTC. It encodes CASSPSGGETQYF.

CDR3 coding DNA: TGTGCCATCAGTGGTAACGTCGGGCAGGGGGCGAACAATGAGCAGTTCTTC. Amino acid sequence: CAISGNVGQGANNEQFF. The chain is built from TRBV10-3 and TRBJ2-1; 8 positions agree with TRBD1. Losses at the gene ends were 4 bases for V and 5 bases for J; bases not matched to a gene: 13. Looked up from germline, CDR1 is ENHRY and CDR2 is SYGVKD. The CDR3 runs 17 residues.

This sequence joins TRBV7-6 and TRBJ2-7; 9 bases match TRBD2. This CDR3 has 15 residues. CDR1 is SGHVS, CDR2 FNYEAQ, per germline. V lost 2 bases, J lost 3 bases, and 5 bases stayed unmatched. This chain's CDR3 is CASSLRVSGSYEQYF. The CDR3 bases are TGTGCCAGCAGCTTAAGGGTTAGCGGGAGCTACGAGCAGTACTTC. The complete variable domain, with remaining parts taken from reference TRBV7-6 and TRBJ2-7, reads GAGVSQSPRYKVTKRGQDVALRCDPISGHVSLYWYRQALGQGPEFLTYFNYEAQQDKSGLPNDRFSAERPEGSISTLTIQRTEQRDSAMYRCASSLRVSGSYEQYFGPGTRLTVT.

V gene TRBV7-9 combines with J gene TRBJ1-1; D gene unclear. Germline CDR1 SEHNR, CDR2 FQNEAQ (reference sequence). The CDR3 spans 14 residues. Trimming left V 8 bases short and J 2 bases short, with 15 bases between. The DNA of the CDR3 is TGTGCCAGCGGGAGATTCGGAGAAAACACTGAAGCTTTCTTT. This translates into CASGRFGENTEAFF.

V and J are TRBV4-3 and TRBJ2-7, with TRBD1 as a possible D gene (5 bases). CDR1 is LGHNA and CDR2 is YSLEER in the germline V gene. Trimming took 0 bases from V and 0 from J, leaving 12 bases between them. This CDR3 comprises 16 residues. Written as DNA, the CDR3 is TGCGCCAGCAGCCAAGATCTAAGGGGCTCCTCCTACGAGCAGTACTTC. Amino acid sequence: CASSQDLRGSSYEQYF.